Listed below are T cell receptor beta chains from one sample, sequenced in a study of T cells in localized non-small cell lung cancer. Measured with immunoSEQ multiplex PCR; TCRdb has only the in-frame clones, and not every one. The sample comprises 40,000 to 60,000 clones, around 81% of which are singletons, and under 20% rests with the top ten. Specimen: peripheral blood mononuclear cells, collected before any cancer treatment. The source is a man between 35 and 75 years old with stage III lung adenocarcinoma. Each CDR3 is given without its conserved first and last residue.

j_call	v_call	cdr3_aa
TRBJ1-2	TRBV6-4	ATREFYGYT
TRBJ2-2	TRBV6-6	ASSYSGTGELF
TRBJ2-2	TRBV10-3	AISPGPRGNTGELF
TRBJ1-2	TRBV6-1	ASRTGGTGPYGYT
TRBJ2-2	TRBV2	ASSGTVGPGELF
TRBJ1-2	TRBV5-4	ASSSIEGYGYT
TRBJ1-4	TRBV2	ASSEIPRGEKLF
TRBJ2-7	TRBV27	ASSLGTGAQSTQY
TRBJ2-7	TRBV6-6	ASSYSFASSYEQY
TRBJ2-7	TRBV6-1	ASSDPSSGGSYEQY
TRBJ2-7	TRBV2	ASRGTGGPNEQY
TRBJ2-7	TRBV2	ASRQYTSGGSEQY
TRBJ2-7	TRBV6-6	ASNRGREGEQY
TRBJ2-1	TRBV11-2	ASRPRTGLNRRDEQF
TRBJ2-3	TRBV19	ASSRGSGGPTDTQY